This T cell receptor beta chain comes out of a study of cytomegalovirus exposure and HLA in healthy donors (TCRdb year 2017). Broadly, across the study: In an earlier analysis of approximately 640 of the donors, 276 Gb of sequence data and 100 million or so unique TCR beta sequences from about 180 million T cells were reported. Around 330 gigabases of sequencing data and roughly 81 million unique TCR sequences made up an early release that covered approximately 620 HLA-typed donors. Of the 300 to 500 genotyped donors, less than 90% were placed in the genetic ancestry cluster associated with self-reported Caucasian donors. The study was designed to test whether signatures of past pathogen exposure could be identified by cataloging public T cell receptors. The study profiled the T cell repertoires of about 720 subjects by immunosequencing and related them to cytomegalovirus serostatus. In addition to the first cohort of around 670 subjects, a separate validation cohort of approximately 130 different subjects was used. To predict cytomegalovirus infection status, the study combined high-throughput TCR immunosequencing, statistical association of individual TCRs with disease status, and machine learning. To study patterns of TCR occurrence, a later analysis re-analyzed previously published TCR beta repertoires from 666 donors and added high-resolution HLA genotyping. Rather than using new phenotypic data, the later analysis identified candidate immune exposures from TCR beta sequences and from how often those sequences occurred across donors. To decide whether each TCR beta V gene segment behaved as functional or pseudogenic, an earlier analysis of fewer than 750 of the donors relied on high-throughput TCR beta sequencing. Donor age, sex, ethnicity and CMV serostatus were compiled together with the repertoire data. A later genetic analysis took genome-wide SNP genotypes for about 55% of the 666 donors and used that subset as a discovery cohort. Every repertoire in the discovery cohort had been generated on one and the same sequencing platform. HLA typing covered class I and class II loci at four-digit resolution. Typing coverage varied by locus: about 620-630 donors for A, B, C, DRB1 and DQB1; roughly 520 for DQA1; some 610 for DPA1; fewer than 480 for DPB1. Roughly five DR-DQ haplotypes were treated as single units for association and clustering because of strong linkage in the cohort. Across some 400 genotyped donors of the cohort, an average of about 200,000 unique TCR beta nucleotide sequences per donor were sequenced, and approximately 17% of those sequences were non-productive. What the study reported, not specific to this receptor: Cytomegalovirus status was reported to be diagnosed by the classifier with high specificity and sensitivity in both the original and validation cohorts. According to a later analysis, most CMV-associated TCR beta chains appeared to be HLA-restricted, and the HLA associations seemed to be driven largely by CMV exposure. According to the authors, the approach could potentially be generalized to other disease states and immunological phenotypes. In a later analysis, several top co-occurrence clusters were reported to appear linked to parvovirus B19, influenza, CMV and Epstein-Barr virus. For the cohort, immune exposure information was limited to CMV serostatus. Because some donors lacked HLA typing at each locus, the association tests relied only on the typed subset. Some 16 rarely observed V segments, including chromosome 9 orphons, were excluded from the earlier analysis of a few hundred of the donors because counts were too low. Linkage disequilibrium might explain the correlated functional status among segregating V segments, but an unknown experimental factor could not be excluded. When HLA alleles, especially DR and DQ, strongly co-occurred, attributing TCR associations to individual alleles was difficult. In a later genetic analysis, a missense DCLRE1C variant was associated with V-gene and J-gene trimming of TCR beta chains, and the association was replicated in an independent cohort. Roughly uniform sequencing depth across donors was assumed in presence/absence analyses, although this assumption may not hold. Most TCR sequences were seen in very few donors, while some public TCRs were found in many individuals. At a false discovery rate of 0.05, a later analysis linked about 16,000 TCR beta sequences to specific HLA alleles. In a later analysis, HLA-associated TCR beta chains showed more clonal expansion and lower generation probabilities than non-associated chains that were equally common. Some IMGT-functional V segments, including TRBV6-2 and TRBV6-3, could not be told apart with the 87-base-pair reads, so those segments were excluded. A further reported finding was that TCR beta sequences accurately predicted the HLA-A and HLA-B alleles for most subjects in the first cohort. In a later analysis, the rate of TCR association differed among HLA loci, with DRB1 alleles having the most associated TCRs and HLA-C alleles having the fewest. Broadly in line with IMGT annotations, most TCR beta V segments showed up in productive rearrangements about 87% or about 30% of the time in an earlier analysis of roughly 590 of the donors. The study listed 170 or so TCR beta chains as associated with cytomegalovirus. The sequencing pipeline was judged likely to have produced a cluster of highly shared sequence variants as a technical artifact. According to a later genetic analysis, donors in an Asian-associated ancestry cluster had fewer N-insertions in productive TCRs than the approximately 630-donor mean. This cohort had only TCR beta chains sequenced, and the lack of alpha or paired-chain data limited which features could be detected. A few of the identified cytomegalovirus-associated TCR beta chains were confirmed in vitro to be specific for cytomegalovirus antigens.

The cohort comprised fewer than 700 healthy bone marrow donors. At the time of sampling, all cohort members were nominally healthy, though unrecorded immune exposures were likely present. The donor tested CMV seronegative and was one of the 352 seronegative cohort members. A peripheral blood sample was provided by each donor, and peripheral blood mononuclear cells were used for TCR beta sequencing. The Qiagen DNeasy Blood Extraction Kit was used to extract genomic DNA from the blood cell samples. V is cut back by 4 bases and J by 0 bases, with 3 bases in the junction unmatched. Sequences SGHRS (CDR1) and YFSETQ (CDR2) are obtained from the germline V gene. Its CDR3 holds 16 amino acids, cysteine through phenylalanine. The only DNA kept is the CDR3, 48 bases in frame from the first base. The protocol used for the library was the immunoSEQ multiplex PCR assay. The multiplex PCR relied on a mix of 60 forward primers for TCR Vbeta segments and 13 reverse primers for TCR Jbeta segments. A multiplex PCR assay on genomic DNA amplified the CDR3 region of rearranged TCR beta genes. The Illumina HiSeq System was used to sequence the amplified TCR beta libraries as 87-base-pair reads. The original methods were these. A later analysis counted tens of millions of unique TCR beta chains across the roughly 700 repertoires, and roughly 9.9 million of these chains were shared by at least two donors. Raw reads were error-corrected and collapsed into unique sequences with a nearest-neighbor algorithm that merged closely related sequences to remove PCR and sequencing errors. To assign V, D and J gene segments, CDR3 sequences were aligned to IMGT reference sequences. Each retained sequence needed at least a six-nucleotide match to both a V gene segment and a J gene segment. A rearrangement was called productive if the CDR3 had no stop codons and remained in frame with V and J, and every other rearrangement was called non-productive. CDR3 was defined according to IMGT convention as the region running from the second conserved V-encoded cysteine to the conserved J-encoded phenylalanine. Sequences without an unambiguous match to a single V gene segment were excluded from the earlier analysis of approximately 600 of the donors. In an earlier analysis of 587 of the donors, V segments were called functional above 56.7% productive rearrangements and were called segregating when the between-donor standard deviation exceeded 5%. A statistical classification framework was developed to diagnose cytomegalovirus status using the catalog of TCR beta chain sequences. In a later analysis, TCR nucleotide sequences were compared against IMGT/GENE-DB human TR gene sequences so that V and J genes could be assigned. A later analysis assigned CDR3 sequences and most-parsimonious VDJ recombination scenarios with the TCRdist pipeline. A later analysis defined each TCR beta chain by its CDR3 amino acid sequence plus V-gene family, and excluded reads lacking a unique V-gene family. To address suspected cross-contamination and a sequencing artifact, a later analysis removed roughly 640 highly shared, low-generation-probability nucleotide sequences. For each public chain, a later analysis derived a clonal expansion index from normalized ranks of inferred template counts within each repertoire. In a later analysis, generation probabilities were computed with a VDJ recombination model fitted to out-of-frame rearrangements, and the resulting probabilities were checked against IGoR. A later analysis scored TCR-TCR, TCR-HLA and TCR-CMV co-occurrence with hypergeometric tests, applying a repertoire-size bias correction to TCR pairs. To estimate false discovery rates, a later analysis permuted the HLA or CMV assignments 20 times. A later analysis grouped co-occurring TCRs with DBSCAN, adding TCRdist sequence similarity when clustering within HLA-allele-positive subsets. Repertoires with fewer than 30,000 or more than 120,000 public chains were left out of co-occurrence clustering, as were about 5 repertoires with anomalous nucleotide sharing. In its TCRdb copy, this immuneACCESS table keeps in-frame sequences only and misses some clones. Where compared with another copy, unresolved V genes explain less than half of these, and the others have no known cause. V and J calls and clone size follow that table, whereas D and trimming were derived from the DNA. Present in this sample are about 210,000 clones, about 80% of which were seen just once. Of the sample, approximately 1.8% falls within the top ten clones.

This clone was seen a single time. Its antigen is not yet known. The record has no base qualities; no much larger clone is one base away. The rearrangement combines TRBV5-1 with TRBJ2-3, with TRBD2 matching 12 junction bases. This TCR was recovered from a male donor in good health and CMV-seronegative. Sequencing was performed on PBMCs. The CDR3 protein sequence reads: CASSAGLAGSTDTQYF. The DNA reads TGCGCCAGCAGCGCCGGACTAGCGGGAAGCACAGATACGCAGTATTTT. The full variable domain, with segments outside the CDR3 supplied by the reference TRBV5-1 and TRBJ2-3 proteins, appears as KAGVTQTPRYLIKTRGQQVTLSCSPISGHRSVSWYQQTPGQGLQFLFEYFSETQRNKGNFPGRFSGRQFSNSRSEMNVSTLELGDSALYLCASSAGLAGSTDTQYFGPGTRLTVL.